This T cell receptor (beta chain) was obtained from a study of T-cell reconstitution after alpha-beta-depleted transplantation in children. This clonotype was counted many times. Preparation of the TCRbeta library used unique molecular identifiers. In TCRdb, the PCR reads were re-called with MiXCR into one record per CDR3 protein. The table shows 640,000 or so distinct CDR3 sequences, with 16% occurring only once. The CDR3 runs to 15 residues. Germline V gives CDR1 DFQATT, CDR2 SNEGSKA (reference sequence). Trimming cost V 2 bases and J 2 bases, with 13 bases left between them. The receptor was derived from a human donor who donated a stem cell graft to a child with acute myeloid leukemia. This material consisted of PBMCs from the stem cell graft donor, taken from the stem cell graft. The chain has TRBV20-1 and TRBJ1-5, with D possibly matching TRBD1 (5 bases). CDR3 DNA: TGCAGTGCTAGATCCGGGCTGGGGGGCAATCAGCCCCAGCATTTT. The encoded protein is CSARSGLGGNQPQHF.